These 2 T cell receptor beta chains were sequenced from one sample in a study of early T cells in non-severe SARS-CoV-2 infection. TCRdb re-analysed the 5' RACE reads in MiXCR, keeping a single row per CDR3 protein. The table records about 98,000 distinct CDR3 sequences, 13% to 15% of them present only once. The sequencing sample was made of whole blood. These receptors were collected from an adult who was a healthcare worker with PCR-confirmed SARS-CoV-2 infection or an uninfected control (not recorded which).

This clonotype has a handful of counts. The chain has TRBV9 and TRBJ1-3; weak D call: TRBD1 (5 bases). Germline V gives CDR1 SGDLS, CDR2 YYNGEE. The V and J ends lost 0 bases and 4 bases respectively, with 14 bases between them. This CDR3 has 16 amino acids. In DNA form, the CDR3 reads TGTGCCAGCAGCGTAGCTGTAGGGGTGCTCGGAAACACCATATATTTT. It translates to CASSVAVGVLGNTIYF.

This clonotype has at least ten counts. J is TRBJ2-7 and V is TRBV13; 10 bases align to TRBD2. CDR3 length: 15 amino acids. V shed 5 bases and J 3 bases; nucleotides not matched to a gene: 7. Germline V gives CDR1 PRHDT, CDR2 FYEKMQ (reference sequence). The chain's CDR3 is CASSPFGLADYEQYF. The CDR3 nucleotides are TGTGCCAGCAGCCCGTTCGGACTAGCGGACTACGAGCAGTACTTC.